This T cell receptor beta chain is from a study of response to subunit inactivated influenza vaccine. This clonotype turned up a few times. A single record per CDR3 protein comes from TCRdb applying MiXCR to the RT-PCR reads. The sample carries a few hundred thousand distinct CDR3 sequences, roughly 20% recorded once. Trimming shortened V by 0 bases and J by 0 bases, and 11 bases separated the two germline ends. CDR1 MNHNS and CDR2 SASEGT come from the germline V gene. The CDR3 runs to 16 residues. The specimen comprised PBMCs from blood, sampled less than 22 months after vaccination. V usage is TRBV6-1 and J usage is TRBJ1-1; D remains ambiguous. The sequence was obtained from a man in his fifties or sixties who received an inactivated influenza vaccine. CDR3 coding DNA: TGTGCCAGCAGTGAAGCGGTGGCAGTGGTGAACACTGAAGCTTTCTTT. Its protein is CASSEAVAVVNTEAFF.